This passage covers 20 T cell receptor beta chains from one sample sequenced in a study of shared clonotypes between healthy human individuals. Sequencing used immunoSEQ multiplex PCR; TCRdb keeps in-frame clones, though not all of them. The profile shows approximately 700,000 clones, 60% to 75% of them singletons. The sample consisted of memory CD4+ T cells sorted from blood. The subset here: CD45RA-negative fraction. These receptors all come from a woman aged 30 to 39 in good health.

This clone was counted a single time. The rearrangement joins TRBV5-1 to TRBJ2-3; D is undetermined. Trimming pared 2 bases from V and 3 bases from J, leaving 10 bases between. There are 14 residues in the CDR3. Germline CDR1 reads SGHRS; CDR2 reads YFSETQ. The DNA of the CDR3 is TGCGCCAGCAGCTTCCGAGAATTAACAGATACGCAGTATTTT. This encodes CASSFRELTDTQYF.

The chain uses TRBV28 and TRBJ1-5; TRBD1 matches 7 bases. Unmatched junction bases numbered 13, after V lost 6 bases and J lost 2 bases. The CDR3 is made up of 17 amino acids. CDR1 MDHEN and CDR2 SYDVKM come from the germline V gene. CDR3 sequence (DNA): TGTGCCAGCAGGGCGACAGGGCATGACCGCCGCAATCAGCCCCAGCATTTT. As protein: CASRATGHDRRNQPQHF.

The genes are TRBV7-2 and TRBJ2-3; D is ambiguous. Germline V gene sequence: CDR1 SGHTA, CDR2 FQGNSA. V was clipped by 5 bases and J by 0 bases, with 9 bases between them. This CDR3 comprises 14 residues. CDR3 loop: CASSRKTSTDTQYF. The CDR3 DNA sequence: TGTGCCAGCAGCCGAAAAACTAGCACAGATACGCAGTATTTT.

The chain carries TRBV7-2 and TRBJ1-2; D may be TRBD1 (5 bases). The CDR3 contains 13 residues. Per the germline V gene, CDR1 is SGHTA and CDR2 is FQGNSA. Trimming shortened V by 5 bases and J by 3 bases, and 10 bases separated the two germline ends. The CDR3 bases are TGTGCCAGCAGCCTCGGGACTCACTATGGCTACACCTTC. Translation: CASSLGTHYGYTF. Full variable domain (rest looked up from reference TRBV7-2 and TRBJ1-2): GAGVSQSPSNKVTEKGKDVELRCDPISGHTALYWYRQSLGQGLEFLIYFQGNSAPDKSGLPSDRFSAERTGGSVSTLTIQRTQQEDSAVYLCASSLGTHYGYTFGSGTRLTVV.

This clone showed up many times. This sequence joins TRBV6-1 and TRBJ2-3; 12 bases line up with TRBD2. The CDR3 length is 14 residues. Germline assignment: CDR1 MNHNS and CDR2 SASEGT. V shed 8 bases, J shed 4 bases, and the junction held 4 bases outside the gene matches. As DNA, the CDR3 is TGTGCCAGCCGGCTAGCGGGAGGGTCAGATACGCAGTATTTT. Protein sequence: CASRLAGGSDTQYF.

The J gene is TRBJ2-2, the V gene TRBV2; D is possibly TRBD2 (7 bases). This CDR3 has 14 residues. The V end lost 7 bases, the J end lost 3 bases, and 12 bases lay between the germline ends. From germline, CDR1 is SNHLY and CDR2 FYNNEI. This CDR3 reads CASNRGGYTGELFF. The CDR3 DNA sequence: TGTGCCAGCAACCGCGGGGGCTACACCGGGGAGCTGTTTTTT.

The chain links TRBV5-4 to TRBJ2-5; D is possibly TRBD1 or TRBD2 (8 bases each). Germline loops: CDR1 SGHNT, CDR2 YYREEE (reference sequence). Trimming removed 4 bases from V and 2 bases from J, with 21 bases in between. The CDR3 consists of 17 residues. DNA of the CDR3: TGTGCCAGCAGCCCCGGGGGGGCAGGGGGCGAGCAAGAGACCCAGTACTTC. This codes for CASSPGGAGGEQETQYF.

The chain couples TRBV2 to TRBJ2-2, with TRBD1 matching over 8 bases. The CDR3 runs to 17 residues. Germline V CDR1 and CDR2: SNHLY, FYNNEI. V trimming: 5 bases; J trimming: 5 bases; junction bases outside the gene matches: 13. This CDR3 reads CASSSRQGFSSTGELFF. Here the CDR3 DNA reads TGTGCCAGCAGTTCACGACAGGGGTTTAGTTCTACCGGGGAGCTGTTTTTT.

This rearrangement joins TRBV14 to TRBJ2-3; perhaps TRBD1 as D (5 bases). CDR1 and CDR2 (germline): SGHDN, FVKESK. Deletions cut 0 bases from V and 9 bases from J, with 10 bases between. This CDR3 has 13 amino acids. DNA for the CDR3: TGTGCCAGCAGCCAAGATGTGGCAGGGACGCAGTATTTT. Protein product: CASSQDVAGTQYF.

This clone showed up just once. V usage is TRBV6-1 and J usage is TRBJ2-7, with D hard to call. Between the trimmed V and J ends, which lost 2 bases and 3 bases, there was a span of 5 bases. The germline V gene has CDR1 MNHNS and CDR2 SASEGT. This CDR3 has 12 amino acids. CDR3 sequence (DNA): TGTGCCAGCAGTGAATCGGACTACGAGCAGTACTTC. It encodes CASSESDYEQYF.

The chain employs TRBV4-1 and TRBJ2-7; possible D gene TRBD1, 6 bases. Deletions cut 4 bases from V and 4 bases from J, with 17 bases between. This CDR3 comprises 15 residues. Germline V gene lookup returns CDR1 MGHRA and CDR2 YSYEKL. CDR3 sequence (DNA): TGCGCCAGCAGCCGACAGGAGTGGGGGATGTACGAGCAGTACTTC. It encodes CASSRQEWGMYEQYF.

The chain recombines TRBV7-3 with TRBJ2-7; 8 nucleotides agree with TRBD1. CDR1 and CDR2 from the germline V gene are SGHTA and FQGTGA. V gave up 5 bases and J gave up 11 bases; unmatched junction bases: 11. This CDR3 has 13 amino acids. The CDR3 sequence is CASSPSGPGQEYF. CDR3 coding DNA: TGTGCCAGCAGCCCCAGCGGACCGGGACAGGAGTACTTC.

On this clone itself: Being one base from a much bigger clone, this may be a read error. The same CDR3 also results from other DNA sequences found in this sample. The chain links TRBV11-2 to TRBJ1-5, with D perhaps matching TRBD1 (5 bases). The ends were cut back, 0 bases at V and 5 bases at J, with 5 bases in the middle. The CDR3 runs to 13 residues. CDR1 SGHAT and CDR2 FQNNGV come from the germline V gene. DNA of the CDR3: TGTGCCAGCAGCTTAGAAGGGGATCAGCCCCAGCATTTT. This sequence encodes CASSLEGDQPQHF.

This rearrangement joins TRBV4-1 to TRBJ2-3; D is tentatively TRBD1 or TRBD2 (5 bases each). The CDR3 contains 16 residues. Germline values: CDR1 MGHRA, CDR2 YSYEKL. Trimming cost V 4 bases and J 5 bases, with 19 bases left between them. CDR3 in amino acids: CASSPLERGVGDTQYF. CDR3 bases: TGCGCCAGCAGCCCGCTTGAGAGGGGAGTTGGAGATACGCAGTATTTT.

The genes are TRBV18 and TRBJ1-1; TRBD1 might be the D (6 bases). Germline V lookup: CDR1 KGHSH, CDR2 LQKENI. V shed 3 bases and J shed 3 bases, with 17 bases lying between them. CDR3 length: 16 residues. CDR3: CASSPQGQLKDTEAFF. DNA for the CDR3: TGTGCCAGCTCACCGCAAGGACAGCTCAAGGACACTGAAGCTTTCTTT.

This chain connects TRBV29-1 to TRBJ2-1, with TRBD2 matching 9 bases. V trimming: 5 bases; J trimming: 6 bases; junction bases outside the gene matches: 5. This CDR3 has 13 amino acids. Germline V gene sequence: CDR1 SQVTM, CDR2 ANQGSEA. The chain's CDR3 is CSVPGLALNEQFF. As DNA, the CDR3 is TGCAGCGTTCCGGGACTAGCTCTCAATGAGCAGTTCTTC.

The chain couples TRBV4-2 to TRBJ2-1; 7 bases are a match to TRBD1. CDR1 and CDR2 (germline): LGHNA, YNFKEQ. This CDR3 has 16 amino acids. Unmatched junction bases numbered 8, after V lost 1 base and J lost 5 bases. The DNA for the CDR3 is TGTGCCAGCAGCCAAGCTTCCGACAGGGCCAACAATGAGCAGTTCTTC. Protein: CASSQASDRANNEQFF.

V and J are TRBV7-2 and TRBJ2-1; no definite D call. Germline-derived CDR1 and CDR2 are SGHTA and FQGNSA. Deletions cut 3 bases from V and 5 bases from J, with 8 bases between. The CDR3 extends over 13 amino acids. The CDR3 nucleotides are TGTGCCAGCAGCTTCTACATCAACAATGAGCAGTTCTTC. Its translation is CASSFYINNEQFF. Based on the CDR3 plus reference TRBV7-2 and TRBJ2-1, the full variable domain is GAGVSQSPSNKVTEKGKDVELRCDPISGHTALYWYRQSLGQGLEFLIYFQGNSAPDKSGLPSDRFSAERTGGSVSTLTIQRTQQEDSAVYLCASSFYINNEQFFGPGTRLTVL.

The rearrangement links TRBV10-3 to TRBJ1-1, with TRBD1 as a possible D gene (6 bases). Trimming cost V 6 bases and J 3 bases, with 14 bases left between them. This CDR3 has 14 residues. Per germline, CDR1 ENHRY and CDR2 SYGVKD. The CDR3 protein is CAIRTRGGDTEAFF. In DNA, the CDR3 is TGTGCCATCAGGACCAGGGGCGGGGACACTGAAGCTTTCTTT.

This clone was picked up one time. This sequence joins TRBV2 and TRBJ2-2, with D possibly matching TRBD2 (5 bases). This CDR3 region has 16 residues. The germline V gene encodes CDR1 SNHLY and CDR2 FYNNEI. Deletions cut 4 bases from V and 4 bases from J, with 16 bases between. CDR3 loop: CASSGAADPSTGELFF. DNA for the CDR3: TGTGCCAGCAGTGGCGCAGCGGACCCTTCCACCGGGGAGCTGTTTTTT. The complete variable domain, with remaining parts taken from reference TRBV2 and TRBJ2-2, reads EPEVTQTPSHQVTQMGQEVILRCVPISNHLYFYWYRQILGQKVEFLVSFYNNEISEKSEIFDDQFSVERPDGSNFTLKIRSTKLEDSAMYFCASSGAADPSTGELFFGEGSRLTVL.